The entry that follows covers one T cell receptor (beta chain) sequence. Its recognized antigen is unknown. One junction end disagrees with the germline gene, perhaps due to a read error. The data were taken from a study of glioma-infiltrating T cells (dated by TCRdb to 2016 to 2017). In terms of the full investigation: Glioma tissue, non-neoplastic brain tissue and matched peripheral blood mononuclear cells were used as sources from which TCR alpha- and beta-chain repertoires were sequenced. Three low-grade glioma patients, roughly 8 primary glioblastoma patients and three non-glioma patients contributing non-neoplastic brain tissue were included in the paired cohort. Each tissue-infiltrating repertoire was compared with the same patient's peripheral blood repertoire to measure divergence between tissue and blood T-cell populations.

The iRepertoire nested amplicon-rescue multiplex PCR (arm-PCR) platform was used to amplify TCR alpha and beta CDR3 regions from RNA. The input for one-step reverse transcription and amplification was roughly 95-450 ng of either tissue mRNA or PBMC total RNA. Following bead purification, Illumina adapters were added through a secondary multiplex PCR, and the libraries were then gel-purified between 200 and 400 bp. The libraries contained internal 6-nucleotide barcodes that were used for demultiplexing. Libraries were sequenced on an Illumina MiSeq with 2x220 or 2x250 nucleotide paired-end reads. The authors' pipeline ran thus. FLASH 1.2.11 was used to merge paired reads, and BWA-MEM then aligned the reads to the GRCh37 human genome before TRA and TRB reads were extracted. V and J assignment used an IMGT-derived reference of cassette sequences and CDR3 motifs that included pseudogenes. Reads were translated in three frames, and productive CDR3s were defined as those with a C...FGXG motif and no stop codons. Clonotypes were defined as unique combinations of V-J cassette pair and CDR3 amino acid sequence. Filtering of reads was based on Hamming distance, with the threshold set by the sequence error rate of each sample in mapped regions. Clones were called with MiXCR by TCRdb after fastp trimmed the public reads at Q25, and only in-frame beta chains were retained. Rows are unified per CDR3 protein, each entry keeping the most common DNA and genes. The V and J calls come from TCRdb's annotation, not from the publication. Counted in this sample were around 99,000 distinct CDR3 sequences; 20% to 25% of them appeared once. 35% of the sample is taken by the ten largest.

The CDR3, from cysteine to phenylalanine, totals 15 residues. The sequence is cut down to CDR3 DNA, 45 bases in frame from base 1. The germline V gene encodes CDR1 SQVTM and CDR2 ANQGSEA. The full study reports these points: Group comparisons rested on small numbers: three non-neoplastic, three low-grade glioma and several glioblastoma patients. Very few CDR3 sequences were shared between tissue and blood, attributed to high CDR3 diversity and limited sampling. VJ-independent divergence between tissue and blood was found to be below expectation in non-neoplastic patients but above expectation in all gliomas, particularly low-grade gliomas.

Sequenced input: glioma tissue, nonneoplastic brain tissue, or PBMCs (not recorded which). The clonotype originates from a human donor with low-grade glioma or glioblastoma, undergoing nonglioma brain surgery, or in good health (not recorded which). Recombination connected TRBV29-1 to TRBJ2-1, with a weak D call of TRBD2 (6 bases match). The base sequence is TGCAGCGTTGAAGATGGGATGCTAGGCGGGAATGGGCAGTTCTTC. Translated, this is CSVEDGMLGGNGQFF.